This TCR beta chain was identified in a study of blood T cell repertoires in COVID-19. Sequencing used immunoSEQ multiplex PCR; TCRdb keeps in-frame clones, though not all of them. The sample comprises some 260,000 clones, around 79% of which are singletons, and 3.3% rests with the top ten. The sequenced sample consisted of peripheral blood. The sequence was obtained from an elderly woman with acute or convalescent COVID-19.

CDR3 nucleotide sequence: TGCGCCAGCAGCTTTGGGACCGGCGGGACCGACTCCTACGAGCAGTACTTC. Translating gives CASSFGTGGTDSYEQYF. The chain employs TRBV5-1 and TRBJ2-7, with D perhaps TRBD2 (6 bases). The V and J ends lost 2 bases and 0 bases respectively, with 18 bases between them. The CDR3 has 17 amino acids. Germline V lookup: CDR1 SGHRS, CDR2 YFSETQ.